This T cell receptor (beta chain) was sequenced for a study of blood T cell repertoires in COVID-19. Study-wide background: Nucleic acid was either cDNA or gDNA, and it came from T cells, B-cell-depleted T cells, or PBMCs.

Those designated as exposed participants met a COVID-19 case within 2 weeks before study entry. Trimming took 5 bases from V and 6 from J, leaving 7 bases between them. The CDR3 is made up of 11 amino acids. The germline V gene encodes CDR1 MDHEN and CDR2 SYDVKM. Per the authors' pipeline: Estimation of nucleated cell counts relied on the amplification of reference gene primers. Using immunoSEQ multiplex PCR, the repertoire was profiled, and TCRdb retains in-frame clones only, with some absent. The D gene and trimming were derived from the DNA, and the V and J assignments and clone size from that table. The table lists about 250,000 clones, 80% to 90% of them singletons.

The rearrangement joins TRBV28 to TRBJ1-1; D is uncertain. The sequence was obtained from a woman aged 35 to 49 who had been exposed to COVID-19. Sequencing used PBMCs or T cells enriched from blood (not recorded which). As DNA, the CDR3 is TGTGCCAGCAGTCGGAGATCTGAAGCTTTCTTT. Translation gives CASSRRSEAFF.